Shown below are 20 T cell receptor beta chains from a single sample sequenced in a study of blood T cell repertoires in COVID-19. Profiling relied on immunoSEQ multiplex PCR, and the TCRdb table lists in-frame clones only, not all of them. The profile covers about 200,000 clones, with around 81% appearing a single time and about 0.91% taken by the ten largest. Sequencing was carried out using peripheral blood. Receptor source: a man between 60 and 70 years old with COVID-19, enrolled during active disease.

The V gene is TRBV12-3 or TRBV12-4, the J gene TRBJ1-2; D might be TRBD1 (5 bases). The CDR3 contains 13 residues. The ends were cut back, 3 bases at V and 8 bases at J, with 13 bases in the middle. The CDR3 loop reads CASSFRGGGGYTF. The CDR3 DNA reads TGTGCCAGCAGTTTTCGGGGCGGGGGAGGCTACACCTTC.

V and J are TRBV5-6 and TRBJ1-1; no firm D call. This CDR3 comprises 12 residues. V was trimmed by 1 base and J by 6 bases, leaving 7 bases between them. Germline CDR1 reads SGHDT; CDR2 reads YYEEEE. CDR3 sequence: CASSLSRAEAFF. CDR3 DNA: TGTGCCAGCAGCTTGTCCCGGGCTGAAGCTTTCTTT.

This clone came up a few times. The chain uses TRBV30 and TRBJ2-2; D possibly corresponds to TRBD2 (6 bases). Germline CDR1 GTSNPN, CDR2 SVGIG (reference sequence). The CDR3 consists of 16 residues. V was cut by 0 bases and J by 6 bases, with 17 bases left in between. CDR3: CAWSVFGGGVSGELFF. The CDR3 region has the DNA TGTGCCTGGAGTGTATTTGGCGGAGGGGTTTCCGGGGAGCTGTTTTTT.

This clone has just a few counts. This chain uses TRBV18 with TRBJ1-1; no clear D. Trimming cost V 5 bases and J 1 base, with 8 bases left between them. Germline assignment: CDR1 KGHSH and CDR2 LQKENI. This CDR3 comprises 13 residues. This chain's CDR3 is CASSGGWNTEAFF. CDR3 bases: TGTGCCAGCTCAGGAGGATGGAACACTGAAGCTTTCTTT.

The V and J genes are TRBV9 and TRBJ2-1, with 9 bases matching TRBD2. The trim removed 0 bases at V and 4 bases at J, leaving 5 bases unmatched. The germline V gene encodes CDR1 SGDLS and CDR2 YYNGEE. CDR3 size: 16 residues. Here the CDR3 reads CASSVEGTSSYNEQFF. The CDR3 DNA follows: TGTGCCAGCAGCGTAGAGGGGACTAGCAGTTACAATGAGCAGTTCTTC.

The chain employs TRBV3-1 (or the pseudogene TRBV3-2) and TRBJ2-2, with D unresolved. Germline-derived CDR1 and CDR2 are LGHDT and YNNKEL (reference sequence). V lost 4 bases and J lost 3, with 9 bases in between. This CDR3 has 14 residues. The CDR3 protein is CASSPQPYTGELFF. The CDR3 DNA reads TGTGCCAGCAGCCCACAGCCGTACACCGGGGAGCTGTTTTTT.

Here the CDR3 reads CASSFNRGSGETQYF. CDR3 bases: TGCGCCAGCAGCTTTAACAGGGGGTCGGGAGAGACCCAGTACTTC. The chain couples TRBV5-1 to TRBJ2-5; 8 bases map to TRBD1. Germline V gives CDR1 SGHRS, CDR2 YFSETQ. The CDR3 spans 15 residues. V lost 2 bases, J lost 4 bases, and 7 bases stayed unmatched.

The chain joins TRBV29-1 to TRBJ1-2; D is unclear. With 5 bases removed from V and 2 bases from J, the gap between germline ends came to 6 bases. The CDR3 sequence is 11 residues long. Germline CDR1 and CDR2: SQVTM and ANQGSEA. The CDR3 loop is CSVSQNYGYTF. The CDR3 DNA sequence: TGCAGCGTTAGTCAGAACTATGGCTACACCTTC.

This chain connects TRBV7-3 to TRBJ1-6; 10 bases line up with TRBD1. V dropped 5 bases and J dropped 7; count of bases not matched to a gene: 8. Looked up from germline, CDR1 is SGHTA and CDR2 is FQGTGA. The CDR3 loop spans 16 amino acids. This CDR3 is CASSQTGGRRNSPLHF. DNA for the CDR3: TGTGCCAGCAGCCAGACAGGGGGCAGGCGGAATTCACCCCTCCACTTT.

The gene calls are TRBV7-9 and TRBJ1-2; D unresolved. V was cut by 5 bases and J by 5 bases, with 9 bases left in between. Germline loops: CDR1 SEHNR, CDR2 FQNEAQ (reference sequence). This CDR3 has 12 residues. CDR3 protein: CASSRVSYGYTF. DNA for the CDR3: TGTGCCAGCAGCCGAGTGAGTTATGGCTACACCTTC.

This rearrangement joins TRBV6-2 or TRBV6-3 to TRBJ1-6; 7 bases are shared with TRBD1. V trimming: 0 bases; J trimming: 5 bases; junction bases outside the gene matches: 7. The CDR3 runs to 17 residues. Germline-derived CDR1 and CDR2 are MNHEY and SVGEGT. The CDR3 loop reads CASSYSLTGWHNSPLHF. The DNA of the CDR3 is TGTGCCAGCAGTTACTCGTTGACAGGGTGGCATAATTCACCCCTCCACTTT.

Only a few counts were recorded for this clone. The V call is TRBV25-1, the J call TRBJ1-2; unclear D gene. V lost 1 base to trimming and J lost 1 base, with 4 bases between them. Germline CDR1 is MGHDK and CDR2 is SYGVNS. The CDR3 runs 13 residues. The CDR3 DNA reads TGTGCCAGCAGTGAATCTTATAACTATGGCTACACCTTC. It yields the protein CASSESYNYGYTF.

The V gene is TRBV30, the J gene TRBJ1-3; D gene ambiguous. Looked up from germline, CDR1 is GTSNPN and CDR2 is SVGIG (reference sequence). CDR3 length: 13 residues. V gave up 6 bases and J gave up 2 bases, with 11 bases separating them. The CDR3, as DNA: TGTGCCTGCCAGAGGGAACCTGGAAACACCATATATTTT. Residues: CACQREPGNTIYF.

V usage is TRBV18 and J usage is TRBJ2-7, with 8 bases matching TRBD1. The CDR3 is 13 residues long. V was pared by 5 bases and J by 7 bases, with 7 bases of the junction left unmatched. Germline V gene data show CDR1 as KGHSH and CDR2 as LQKENI. CDR3 in DNA: TGTGCCAGCTCATCCGGACAGGGCTGGGAGCAGTACTTC. It translates to CASSSGQGWEQYF.

The V and J genes are TRBV24-1 and TRBJ2-3; TRBD2 aligns across 10 bases. The V and J ends lost 7 bases and 0 bases, in that order; junction bases with no gene match: 3. The length of the CDR3 is 15 residues. Looked up from germline, CDR1 is KGHDR and CDR2 is SFDVKD. The CDR3 region is CATSLTSGSTDTQYF. The DNA for the CDR3 is TGTGCCACCAGCCTGACTAGCGGGAGCACAGATACGCAGTATTTT.

The chain couples TRBV5-4 to TRBJ1-1; perhaps TRBD1 as D (6 bases). This CDR3 region has 14 residues. V was shortened by 5 bases and J by 1 base, with 12 bases between the two germline ends. Per the germline V gene, CDR1 is SGHNT and CDR2 is YYREEE (reference sequence). The CDR3 region has the DNA TGTGCCAGCAGTTTAAGGACAGCGAACACTGAAGCTTTCTTT. It specifies CASSLRTANTEAFF.

The chain employs TRBV7-9 and TRBJ2-7, with D possibly being TRBD1 (5 bases). This CDR3 is built from 12 residues. V dropped 5 bases and J dropped 5 bases, with 10 bases sitting between them. Looked up from germline, CDR1 is SEHNR and CDR2 is FQNEAQ (reference sequence). The CDR3 spells CASSEFRDEQYF. The DNA of the CDR3 is TGTGCCAGCAGCGAATTCAGGGACGAGCAGTACTTC.

This sequence joins TRBV7-9 and TRBJ2-5, with D maybe TRBD1 (5 bases). Germline CDR1 SEHNR, CDR2 FQNEAQ (reference sequence). CDR3 length: 14 residues. Trimming shortened V by 7 bases and J by 4 bases, and 16 bases separated the two germline ends. The CDR3 spells CASNSLGPGETQYF. The CDR3 DNA is TGTGCCAGCAACTCCTTGGGGCCCGGAGAGACCCAGTACTTC.

V usage is TRBV5-1 and J usage is TRBJ1-6; D gene uncertain. Trimming removed 5 bases from V and 8 bases from J, with 14 bases in between. CDR1 is SGHRS, CDR2 YFSETQ, per germline. The CDR3 loop spans 14 amino acids. The CDR3, as DNA: TGCGCCAGCAGACCCGCGCGGGTTGATTCACCCCTCCACTTT. Translating it yields CASRPARVDSPLHF.

The chain uses TRBV28 and TRBJ1-1; 10 positions agree with TRBD1. V dropped 6 bases and J dropped 10; count of bases not matched to a gene: 11. CDR3 size: 14 residues. Germline values: CDR1 MDHEN, CDR2 SYDVKM. The CDR3 region has the DNA TGTGCCAGCAGCCTATCCGGGACAGGGGTACGAGCTTTCTTT. Its translation is CASSLSGTGVRAFF.